This T cell receptor (beta chain) was retrieved from a study of human T cells and chemical hapten exposure (dated by TCRdb to the early 2020s). In terms of the full investigation: For sensitization, 2% DPC in acetone was applied to an approximately 2 cm by approximately 2 cm area of upper inner arm skin. Throughout the roughly 25-week study period, patients were also given weekly therapeutic DPC doses on the scalp. Patch testing was performed on the upper back with Finn chambers containing 0.01% DPC, and the patch tests were scored after 6 days according to International Contact Dermatitis Research Group standards. Most of the patients in the cohort were female, and the cohort covered alopecia areata with under or over 50% scalp involvement, alopecia totalis and alopecia universalis. Libraries were combined into a pool for sequencing, and differences in TCR yield between samples came mainly from small differences in library volumes within the pool. The study tracked peripheral blood TCR repertoire changes in vivo during primary and secondary sensitization to the hapten diphenylcyclopropenone (DPC) in alopecia patients. Blood samples were taken from patients before sensitization (week 0) and at 2, 6 and about 24 weeks after DPC sensitization. About 30 alopecia patients provided blood for TCR sequencing at one to four time points (pre-sensitization, 2, 6 and 24 weeks). Broader findings and caveats from the paper: Because all patients had alopecia, a presumed autoimmune disease, the immune response of the patients might differ from that of healthy individuals. Expanded TCRs formed significantly more large CDR3 similarity clusters than pre-sensitization or healthy control sets, consistent with antigen-driven responses. No change with DPC sensitization was found in the number of TCRs above 1 in 1000 frequency, and no evidence of global repertoire structure alterations was found. Patch test score was positively correlated with the number of PT1 expanded TCRs, with significance at thresholds 8, 16 and 32 but not at 4. After repeated subsampling, the strength of the expansion versus patch-test correlation and the threshold at which it became significant changed.

What this sample's time point label stands for: pre-sensitization, week 0. Explained via the paper, the treatment or condition label denotes: therapeutic diphenylcyclopropenone sensitization with weekly scalp DPC. At every patch-test visit, the blood draw took place before the patch test was put on. Patients were eligible if aged 18 to 70, diagnosed with alopecia and judged suitable for DPC therapy, and pregnant patients were excluded. Total RNA was extracted from unfractionated whole blood that had been collected in Tempus Blood RNA tubes. Worth noting for this clonotype: Its antigen is not yet known. No much larger clonotype is one base removed from it; base qualities were not supplied.

Preparation of the library involved RACE. The sequencing machine was a NextSeq 500. During library preparation, unique molecular identifiers were attached to individual cDNA molecules so that TCRs could be counted quantitatively and reproducibly. Each blood RNA sample was used to sequence both TCR alpha and TCR beta chains. Per the source publication's procedure: A median of around 96,000 TCRs per sample was observed, with a range of about 20,000 to 750,000. V, J and CDR3 annotation of the TCR reads was performed with the Decombinator software suite. For the PS versus PT1 abundance plots, all samples were subsampled to the same number of TCRs (28,000). Expanded TCRs were defined as absent before sensitization and observed at least eight times at the 2-week time point. TCRdb reprocessing: public reads trimmed at Q25 with fastp, clones called with MiXCR, in-frame beta chains kept. When rows share a CDR3 protein, they turn into one entry using the most common DNA and genes. It is TCRdb's table, rather than the study itself, that gives the V and J calls and clone size. Within this sample are roughly 120,000 distinct CDR3 sequences, with about 13% of them counted one time only. About 3% of the sample comes from the top ten.

V is clipped by 5 bases and J by 6 bases, and the sequence between their germline boundaries is 8 bases long. CDR1 and CDR2, looked up from the germline V gene (reference sequence), are SEHNR and FQNEAQ. Spanning cysteine to phenylalanine, the CDR3 consists of 12 amino acids. Solely the CDR3 DNA is kept, with 36 bases framed from the first base. Recombination connected TRBV7-9 to TRBJ2-1; the D gene may be TRBD1 or TRBD2, since each aligns over 5 bases. This clonotype originated in a woman between 18 and 29 years old with alopecia areata. Some clones in this sample may be carry-over from other donors' samples. The material was whole blood, obtained in connection with sensitization to the hapten diphenylcyclopropenone (DPC). In nucleotides, the sequence is TGTGCCAGCAGCGCTGGGGGCAATGAGCAGTTCTTC. It encodes CASSAGGNEQFF.